The 8 T cell receptor beta chains below were found in one sample sequenced in a study of T-cell reconstitution after alpha-beta-depleted transplantation in children. TCRbeta library construction was performed incorporating unique molecular identifiers. TCRdb processed the PCR reads anew with MiXCR; each CDR3 protein has one entry. This sample has some 600,000 distinct CDR3 sequences, with under 15% found just once. The sequencing here drew on PBMCs, mostly from graft donor cells, taken 360 days after TCRalphabeta/CD19-depleted stem cell transplant. These receptors came from a male patient younger than 18 who had a stem cell transplant for acute myeloid leukemia, so the T cells may come from the graft donor.

This clonotype has a count of ten or more. The chain has TRBV27 and TRBJ2-1; 9 bases match TRBD2. This CDR3 has 13 residues. Germline V gene lookup returns CDR1 MNHEY and CDR2 SMNVEV (reference sequence). V was clipped by 7 bases and J by 7 bases; unmatched bases: 5. For the CDR3, the DNA is TGTGCCAGCATAGCGGGAGAAGGGAATGAGCAGTTCTTC. Protein product: CASIAGEGNEQFF.

The V call is TRBV27, the J call TRBJ2-7; 8 positions match TRBD1. Germline V CDR1 and CDR2: MNHEY, SMNVEV (reference sequence). Germline trimming cut 2 bases from V and 6 bases from J; bases unmatched to any gene: 6. This CDR3 spans 14 amino acids. CDR3 in DNA: TGTGCCAGCAGTTTAGGCAGGGGGCCCCTCGAGCAGTACTTC. This encodes CASSLGRGPLEQYF.

This clonotype was counted a few times. The V and J genes are TRBV5-6 and TRBJ2-7; 9 bases match TRBD2. The CDR3 is 17 residues long. Germline loops: CDR1 SGHDT, CDR2 YYEEEE. V was pared by 1 base and J by 2 bases, with 10 bases of the junction left unmatched. Here the CDR3 DNA reads TGTGCCAGCAGCTTGTCCGGACTAGCGCCTTTACCCTACGAGCAGTACTTC. It yields the protein CASSLSGLAPLPYEQYF.

The genes are TRBV7-2 and TRBJ2-7; 9 bases match TRBD1. In germline, CDR1 is SGHTA, CDR2 FQGNSA. Losses at the gene ends were 6 bases for V and 2 bases for J; bases not matched to a gene: 8. The CDR3 spans 15 residues. The CDR3 loop is CASRPRQGGPYEQYF. Written as DNA, the CDR3 is TGTGCCAGCAGGCCAAGACAGGGGGGCCCCTACGAGCAGTACTTC.

This clonotype was seen ten or more times. The chain employs TRBV14 and TRBJ2-7; no firm D call. Germline CDR1 SGHDN, CDR2 FVKESK. The V end was cut by 2 bases, the J end by 4 bases, with 15 bases between. The CDR3 length is 15 residues. The CDR3 spells CASSQLLGPLYEQYF. CDR3 nucleotide sequence: TGTGCCAGCAGCCAACTCCTCGGACCACTGTACGAGCAGTACTTC.

As for this clonotype: One end of the junction is discordant with germline, which a read error may explain. This chain joins TRBV7-7 and TRBJ2-2, with a tentative D call TRBD1 (5 bases). Germline CDR1 and CDR2: SSHAT and FNYEAQ (reference sequence). The CDR3 consists of 18 residues. CDR3 loop: CASRSVLTNRSNTGELFF. CDR3 DNA: TGTGCTAGCAGATCCGTTTTAACGAACAGGAGCAACACCGGGGAGCTGTTTTTT.

This clonotype was seen a handful of times. CDR3 protein: CASGFEGDGYKDEQFF. The DNA of the CDR3 is TGTGCTAGTGGTTTCGAAGGGGACGGTTATAAGGATGAGCAGTTCTTC. The rearrangement joins TRBV12-5 to TRBJ2-1; D is perhaps TRBD1 or TRBD2 (5 bases each). V was trimmed by 3 bases and J by 8 bases, leaving 20 bases between them. The CDR3 extends over 16 amino acids. Germline values: CDR1 LGHNT, CDR2 FRNRAP.

The chain has TRBV4-1 and TRBJ2-1, with D uncertain. The germline gives CDR1 MGHRA, CDR2 YSYEKL. The V gene lost 0 bases and the J gene lost 0 bases, with 9 bases spanning the gap. The CDR3 has 16 amino acids. In nucleotides, the CDR3 is TGCGCCAGCAGCCAAGATCAATTGAGCTCCTACAATGAGCAGTTCTTC. Protein product: CASSQDQLSSYNEQFF.